Shown below are 27 T cell receptor beta chains from a single sample sequenced in a study of cytomegalovirus exposure and HLA in healthy donors. The study ran its PCR with 60 Vbeta and 13 Jbeta primers. Profiling relied on immunoSEQ multiplex PCR, and the TCRdb table lists in-frame clones only, not all of them. The sample contains roughly 200,000 clones, approximately 82% of which appear only once. The source material was PBMCs. These receptors originate from a man aged 35 to 55 in good health and CMV-seropositive.

This rearrangement joins TRBV5-1 to TRBJ2-6, with 8 positions matching TRBD1. There are 18 residues in the CDR3. With V trimmed by 4 bases and J by 1 base, 10 bases remained unmatched. CDR1 is SGHRS and CDR2 is YFSETQ in the germline V gene. CDR3 residues: CASSGRQGKESGANVLTF. The CDR3 nucleotides are TGCGCCAGCAGCGGAAGACAGGGGAAAGAGTCTGGGGCCAACGTCCTGACTTTC.

The rearrangement uses TRBV5-1 and TRBJ2-5, with 13 bases fitting TRBD2. V trimming: 7 bases; J trimming: 5 bases; junction bases outside the gene matches: 2. There are 13 residues in the CDR3. Germline loops: CDR1 SGHRS, CDR2 YFSETQ. CDR3 residues: CASRTSGSETQYF. CDR3 nucleotides: TGCGCCAGCCGGACTAGCGGGAGTGAGACCCAGTACTTC.

The rearrangement uses TRBV19 and TRBJ2-2; no firm D call. Germline V gene lookup returns CDR1 LNHDA and CDR2 SQIVND (reference sequence). The CDR3 spans 14 residues. Trimming removed 1 base from V and 1 base from J, with 4 bases in between. The CDR3 DNA follows: TGTGCCAGTAGTATAGGCAGGAACACCGGGGAGCTGTTTTTT. Protein: CASSIGRNTGELFF.

The V call is TRBV11-2, the J call TRBJ2-1; tentatively, D is TRBD2 (6 bases). This CDR3 spans 18 amino acids. The V and J ends lost 0 bases and 2 bases respectively, with 17 bases between them. Germline values: CDR1 SGHAT, CDR2 FQNNGV. CDR3 region: CASSLDRGTSLTYNEQFF. CDR3 DNA sequence: TGTGCCAGCAGCTTAGATAGGGGAACTAGCTTGACCTACAATGAGCAGTTCTTC.

The chain links TRBV20-1 to TRBJ1-2, with D perhaps matching TRBD1 (5 bases). Germline V lookup: CDR1 DFQATT, CDR2 SNEGSKA (reference sequence). The V end lost 4 bases, the J end lost 8 bases, and 11 bases lay between the germline ends. The CDR3 runs 11 residues. The CDR3 sequence is CSAKSPGGYTF. The CDR3 DNA is TGCAGTGCTAAATCCCCAGGGGGCTACACCTTC.

The CDR3 region has the DNA TGTGCCAGCAGCTCGTTACGGAGTGCGGAGCAGTACTTC. Its translation is CASSSLRSAEQYF. This chain joins TRBV7-6 and TRBJ2-7; D ambiguous. The CDR3 loop spans 13 amino acids. V gave up 4 bases and J gave up 7 bases, with 14 bases separating them. Germline values: CDR1 SGHVS, CDR2 FNYEAQ.

This clone was found a few times. V and J are TRBV6-1 and TRBJ2-7; D might be TRBD2 (5 bases). This CDR3 region has 13 residues. V lost 8 bases, J lost 1 base, and 12 bases lay in between. The germline gives CDR1 MNHNS, CDR2 SASEGT. The CDR3 nucleotides read TGTGCCAGCGGACTGATAATATCCTACGAGCAGTACTTC. Translation: CASGLIISYEQYF.

V usage is TRBV7-2 and J usage is TRBJ2-7; TRBD2 might be the D (5 bases). V gave up 0 bases and J gave up 3 bases, with 12 bases separating them. Germline lookup yields CDR1 SGHTA and CDR2 FQGNSA. There are 15 residues in the CDR3. CDR3 DNA: TGTGCCAGCAGCTTAGCGGGAGCAGGAATCTACGAGCAGTACTTC. This translates into CASSLAGAGIYEQYF.

The rearrangement links TRBV9 to TRBJ2-7; TRBD2 agrees at 7 bases. The CDR3 contains 14 residues. The trim removed 4 bases at V and 3 bases at J, leaving 7 bases unmatched. Germline assignment: CDR1 SGDLS and CDR2 YYNGEE. CDR3 nucleotide sequence: TGTGCCAGCAGCCCCCTCGGCGGGGGCTACGAGCAGTACTTC. It codes for CASSPLGGGYEQYF.

The V call is TRBV7-9, the J call TRBJ2-1, with 8 bases lining up with TRBD2. J gave up 7 bases and V 3 bases, and 8 bases lay outside the gene matches. This CDR3 has 15 amino acids. The V gene's germline CDR1 is SEHNR and CDR2 FQNEAQ (reference sequence). CDR3 DNA sequence: TGTGCCAGCAGCTTTTTGACGGGAGGGGCTAATGAGCAGTTCTTC. It yields the protein CASSFLTGGANEQFF.

The chain recombines TRBV19 with TRBJ1-5, with TRBD1 matching over 10 bases. Trimming cost V 6 bases and J 4 bases; bases outside gene matches: 6. The CDR3 runs to 15 residues. Germline CDR1 and CDR2: LNHDA and SQIVND (reference sequence). CDR3 loop: CASSSGQGPNQPQHF. The CDR3 nucleotides are TGTGCCAGTAGCTCGGGACAGGGGCCTAATCAGCCCCAGCATTTT.

CDR3 DNA sequence: TGTGCCAGCAGGTCTACAGGGGGCGCAGGGACGAGCAATCAGCCCCAGCATTTT. Its translation: CASRSTGGAGTSNQPQHF. V gene TRBV28 combines with J gene TRBJ1-5; 9 nucleotides line up with TRBD1. The length of the CDR3 is 18 residues. V was clipped by 6 bases and J by 1 base; unmatched bases: 13. Germline CDR1 and CDR2: MDHEN and SYDVKM. Filled out from reference TRBV28 and TRBJ1-5, the complete variable domain reads DVKVTQSSRYLVKRTGEKVFLECVQDMDHENMFWYRQDPGLGLRLIYFSYDVKMKEKGDIPEGYSVSREKKERFSLILESASTNQTSMYLCASRSTGGAGTSNQPQHFGDGTRLSIL.

J is TRBJ2-1 and V is TRBV5-1; 7 bases agree with TRBD2. Germline-derived CDR1 and CDR2 are SGHRS and YFSETQ. The ends lost 3 bases at V and 7 bases at J; junction bases unmatched: 1. The CDR3 has 12 amino acids. CDR3 region: CASSSGGNEQFF. In nucleotides, the CDR3 is TGCGCCAGCAGCTCGGGGGGTAATGAGCAGTTCTTC.

The rearrangement joins TRBV2 to TRBJ1-5; D is possibly TRBD1 (6 bases). The ends were cut back, 6 bases at V and 4 bases at J, with 22 bases in the middle. The CDR3 has 17 residues. Germline lookup yields CDR1 SNHLY and CDR2 FYNNEI. The CDR3 sequence is CASRRSRGGGGNQPQHF. The DNA for the CDR3 is TGTGCCAGCAGAAGATCCAGGGGAGGCGGGGGGAATCAGCCCCAGCATTTT. Based on the CDR3 plus reference TRBV2 and TRBJ1-5, the full variable domain is EPEVTQTPSHQVTQMGQEVILRCVPISNHLYFYWYRQILGQKVEFLVSFYNNEISEKSEIFDDQFSVERPDGSNFTLKIRSTKLEDSAMYFCASRRSRGGGGNQPQHFGDGTRLSIL.

V is TRBV7-9 and J is TRBJ1-4; possible D gene TRBD1, 5 bases. The CDR3 is made up of 14 amino acids. Trimming left V 3 bases short and J 4 bases short, with 9 bases between. Germline V lookup: CDR1 SEHNR, CDR2 FQNEAQ (reference sequence). The CDR3, as DNA: TGTGCCAGCAGCTTGGGGCCTAGTAATGAAAAACTGTTTTTT. Its protein product is CASSLGPSNEKLFF.

The chain is built from TRBV14 and TRBJ2-4; 9 positions agree with TRBD1. CDR1 is SGHDN, CDR2 FVKESK, per germline. The CDR3 is 15 amino acids. The J segment lost 8 bases and the V segment lost 1 base, leaving 6 bases of the junction unmatched. CDR3 DNA: TGTGCCAGCAGCCAAGTGACAGGGGGAATTCACATTCAGTACTTC. Encoded protein: CASSQVTGGIHIQYF.

The gene calls are TRBV12-5 and TRBJ2-3; 9 bases match TRBD2. This CDR3 contains 21 residues. Germline V gene data show CDR1 as LGHNT and CDR2 as FRNRAP. Trimming took 4 bases from V and 7 from J; bases not matched to a gene: 27. CDR3 sequence reads: CASGSRPLGGRALTQAHTQYF. In DNA form, the CDR3 reads TGTGCTAGTGGTTCGAGACCCCTCGGCGGGAGGGCCCTGACCCAAGCCCATACGCAGTATTTT.

The chain joins TRBV6-5 to TRBJ1-1; a possible D gene is TRBD1 (6 bases). With 2 bases removed from V and 1 base from J, the gap between germline ends came to 11 bases. This CDR3 comprises 15 residues. Germline V lookup: CDR1 MNHEY, CDR2 SVGAGI. The CDR3 sequence is CASSYGTQPNTEAFF. For the CDR3, the DNA is TGTGCCAGCAGTTACGGGACACAACCGAACACTGAAGCTTTCTTT.

The V call is TRBV28, the J call TRBJ2-7; 7 bases map to TRBD2. The V and J ends lost 2 bases and 3 bases, in that order; junction bases with no gene match: 4. Germline V lookup: CDR1 MDHEN, CDR2 SYDVKM. The CDR3 is made up of 14 amino acids. The CDR3 sequence is CASSLVAGVYEQYF. For the CDR3, the DNA is TGTGCCAGCAGTTTAGTGGCGGGGGTCTACGAGCAGTACTTC.

V is TRBV6-5 and J is TRBJ2-2; 7 bases are shared with TRBD1. V shed 6 bases, J shed 0 bases, and the junction held 4 bases outside the gene matches. The CDR3 sequence is 15 residues long. CDR1 MNHEY and CDR2 SVGAGI come from the germline V gene. CDR3 nucleotides: TGTGCCAGCAGAGGGGGCCTGACGAACACCGGGGAGCTGTTTTTT. Translating it yields CASRGGLTNTGELFF.

The chain joins TRBV29-1 to TRBJ1-1; D possibly corresponds to TRBD1 (5 bases). Germline V gene data show CDR1 as SQVTM and CDR2 as ANQGSEA. The CDR3 consists of 13 residues. V gave up 7 bases and J gave up 4 bases, with 16 bases separating them. The CDR3 spells CSADGAVGTEAFF. The CDR3 DNA follows: TGCAGCGCCGATGGGGCGGTCGGCACTGAAGCTTTCTTT.

CDR3 in amino acids: CASSFGPYRGQDEYEQYF. CDR3 sequence (DNA): TGTGCCAGCAGTTTCGGACCCTACCGCGGACAGGACGAATACGAGCAGTACTTC. The rearrangement uses TRBV28 and TRBJ2-7; 7 nucleotides match TRBD1. Germline values: CDR1 MDHEN, CDR2 SYDVKM. The CDR3 length is 18 residues. Trimming took 3 bases from V and 4 from J; bases not matched to a gene: 18.

V gene TRBV2 combines with J gene TRBJ2-1; TRBD2 agrees at 8 bases. The CDR3 covers 13 residues. V lost 6 bases and J lost 13; bases outside the gene matches: 11. Looked up from germline, CDR1 is SNHLY and CDR2 is FYNNEI. CDR3 DNA: TGTGCCAGCAGGTTACAGCTTAGCGGGATCCAGTTCTTC. It yields the protein CASRLQLSGIQFF.

The chain combines TRBV6-5 with TRBJ1-3; 8 nucleotides match TRBD1. The CDR3 spans 15 residues. J gave up 2 bases and V 6 bases, and 6 bases lay outside the gene matches. Germline CDR1 and CDR2: MNHEY and SVGAGI. The CDR3 spells CASRKQGGTGNTIYF. Written as DNA, the CDR3 is TGTGCCAGCAGAAAACAGGGGGGGACTGGAAACACCATATATTTT.

The chain carries TRBV28 and TRBJ1-1, with D perhaps TRBD1 (5 bases). V dropped 3 bases and J dropped 6 bases, with 14 bases sitting between them. Germline V CDR1 and CDR2: MDHEN, SYDVKM. CDR3 length: 14 residues. CDR3 residues: CASSLGRTGSEAFF. In DNA, the CDR3 is TGTGCCAGCAGTTTGGGGCGGACCGGTTCTGAAGCTTTCTTT.

This clone was recorded once. The J gene is TRBJ2-5, the V gene TRBV29-1; TRBD1 is a possible D gene (7 bases). The CDR3 has 12 amino acids. Per the germline V gene, CDR1 is SQVTM and CDR2 is ANQGSEA. V lost 6 bases and J 5 bases, leaving 13 bases between the germline ends. CDR3 residues: CSVEGQRETQYF. For the CDR3, the DNA is TGCAGCGTGGAGGGACAGAGGGAGACCCAGTACTTC.

The chain links TRBV30 to TRBJ2-1; 10 bases line up with TRBD2. Germline V gives CDR1 GTSNPN, CDR2 SVGIG (reference sequence). V lost 4 bases to trimming and J lost 6 bases; unmatched junction nucleotides: 3. The CDR3 covers 13 residues. In DNA, the CDR3 is TGTGCCTGGACTAGCGGGAGTGTCAATGAGCAGTTCTTC. Translation gives CAWTSGSVNEQFF.